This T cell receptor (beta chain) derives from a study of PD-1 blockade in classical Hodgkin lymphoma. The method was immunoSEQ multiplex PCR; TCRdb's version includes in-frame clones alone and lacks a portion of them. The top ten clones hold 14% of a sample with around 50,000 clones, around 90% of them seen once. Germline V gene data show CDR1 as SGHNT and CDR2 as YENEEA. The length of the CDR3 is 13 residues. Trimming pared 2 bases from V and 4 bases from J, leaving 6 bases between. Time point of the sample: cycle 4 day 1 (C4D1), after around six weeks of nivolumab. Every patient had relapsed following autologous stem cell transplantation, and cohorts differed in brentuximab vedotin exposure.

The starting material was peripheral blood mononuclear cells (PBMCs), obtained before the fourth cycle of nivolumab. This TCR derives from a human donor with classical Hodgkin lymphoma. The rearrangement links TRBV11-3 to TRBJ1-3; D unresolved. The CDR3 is CASSLRRGNTIYF. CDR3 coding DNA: TGTGCCAGCAGCTTACGGCGGGGAAACACCATATATTTT.